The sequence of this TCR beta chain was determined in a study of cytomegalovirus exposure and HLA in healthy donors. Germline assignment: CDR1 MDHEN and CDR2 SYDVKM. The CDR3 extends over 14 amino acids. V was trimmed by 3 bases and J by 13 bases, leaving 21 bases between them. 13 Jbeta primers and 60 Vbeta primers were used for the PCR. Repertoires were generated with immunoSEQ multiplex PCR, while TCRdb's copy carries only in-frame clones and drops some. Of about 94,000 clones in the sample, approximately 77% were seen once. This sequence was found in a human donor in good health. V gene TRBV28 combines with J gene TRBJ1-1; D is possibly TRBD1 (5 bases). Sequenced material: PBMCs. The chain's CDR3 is CASSFPTYLGGDFF. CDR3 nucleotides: TGTGCCAGCAGTTTCCCGACTTACCTTGGGGGGGATTTCTTT.